The clone carrying this T cell receptor (beta chain) has more than one count but fewer than ten. The target antigen is unknown. The CDR3 consists of 15 residues. CDR1 is MNHNY, CDR2 SVGAGI, per germline (reference sequence). V dropped 5 bases and J dropped 4 bases, with 18 bases sitting between them. The sample originates from a study of T cell repertoires in cytomegalovirus infection. TCRdb itself ran the reads through MiXCR, one entry per CDR3 protein. The sample yields some 450,000 distinct CDR3 sequences, roughly 31% seen once. Whole-study findings and limits: HLA-C-restricted CMV-specific TCR beta clonotypes were dominant in the ex vivo response.

The chain couples TRBV6-6 to TRBJ2-7; D perhaps matches TRBD2 (6 bases). The receptor was derived from a human donor in good health (CMV status not recorded). Some clones in this sample may be carry-over from other donors' samples. The source material was PBMCs. CDR3 sequence (DNA): TGTGCCAGCAGTCTCAACCCGGGACTTCTATACGAGCAGTACTTC. As protein: CASSLNPGLLYEQYF.